This T cell receptor beta chain was found in a study of T cell changes during pregnancy in multiple sclerosis. Profiling relied on immunoSEQ multiplex PCR, and the TCRdb table lists in-frame clones only, not all of them. The sample yields tens of thousands of clones, approximately 81% seen once. CDR1 and CDR2 (germline): SEHNR, FQNEAQ (reference sequence). V shed 1 base and J shed 0 bases, with 19 bases lying between them. The CDR3 spans 19 residues. This clone came up a few times. The receptor's source is a female donor with multiple sclerosis, enrolled in a pregnancy study. The starting material was CD4+ T cells from peripheral blood mononuclear cells, obtained before pregnancy. The chain has TRBV7-9 and TRBJ1-5; D gene ambiguous. CDR3 protein: CASSLELGTRLLSNQPQHF. The CDR3 DNA reads TGTGCCAGCAGCTTAGAGTTGGGTACGAGGCTACTTAGCAATCAGCCCCAGCATTTT.